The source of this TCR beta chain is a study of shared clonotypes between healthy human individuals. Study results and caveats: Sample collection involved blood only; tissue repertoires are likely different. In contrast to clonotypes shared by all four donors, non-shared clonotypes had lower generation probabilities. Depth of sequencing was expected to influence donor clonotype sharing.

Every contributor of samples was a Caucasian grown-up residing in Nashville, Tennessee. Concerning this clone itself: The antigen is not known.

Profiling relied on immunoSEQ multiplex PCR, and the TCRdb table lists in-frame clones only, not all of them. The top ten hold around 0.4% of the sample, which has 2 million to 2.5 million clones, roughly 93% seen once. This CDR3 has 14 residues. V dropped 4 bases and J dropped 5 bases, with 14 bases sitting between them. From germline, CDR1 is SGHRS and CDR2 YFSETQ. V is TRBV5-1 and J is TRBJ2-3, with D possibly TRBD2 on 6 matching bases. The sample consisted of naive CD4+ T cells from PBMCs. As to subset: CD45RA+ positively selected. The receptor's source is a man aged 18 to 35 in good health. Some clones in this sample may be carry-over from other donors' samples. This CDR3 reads CASSQIGGLDTQYF. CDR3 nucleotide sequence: TGCGCCAGCAGCCAAATCGGGGGTTTAGATACGCAGTATTTT.